The sequence of this T cell receptor (beta chain) was determined in a study of regulatory T cells in long-lasting Graves disease (dated by TCRdb to the early 2020s). Regarding the study in general: Persistent Graves' disease meant more than 5 years of antithyroid drug treatment with TSH receptor autoantibodies that stayed positive. Persistent Graves' disease patients were compared with newly diagnosed Graves' disease patients by peripheral blood TCR sequencing and RNA sequencing. The study took place in China and was registered as a clinical trial. A total of some 33 samples were covered by TCR sequencing, comprising around 13 persistent and around 20 newly diagnosed Graves' disease patients. Persistent Graves' disease patients in the clinical cohort had taken antithyroid drugs for around 11 years on average. What the work shows at the level of the full study, not this receptor alone: Persistent Graves' disease patients showed lower TCR Shannon entropy and fewer highly expanded clones than newly diagnosed patients, suggesting clonal expansion. The authors noted that the small sample size was a limitation that may lower accuracy. Only the TCR beta chain was sequenced and analyzed. More public clonotypes were shared among persistent patients (under 3,000) than among newly diagnosed patients (approximately 1,000). Preferential use of TRBV28, TRBJ1-2 and TRBJ2-5 was observed in persistent disease, whereas TRBV20-1 and TRBJ2-1 were favored in newly diagnosed disease. Only peripheral blood was studied, because thyroid tissue, the primary lesion, was inaccessible.

Trimming takes 0 bases from V and 3 bases from J, and the germline ends sit 15 bases apart. Measured from the cysteine to the phenylalanine, the CDR3 is 16 residues long. Here the CDR3 DNA is all that survives: 48 bases in frame from base 1. Sequences SGHRS (CDR1) and YFSETQ (CDR2) are obtained from the germline V gene. Concerning this clonotype itself: The antigen it recognizes is unknown. Base qualities are not recorded, but no much larger clone differs from it by a single base.

Library prep was done by multiplex PCR. This sample was sequenced with an Illumina HiSeq 4000. iRepertoire HTBI primers and Arm-PCR amplification of CDR3 regions were used to construct TCR beta libraries. Before sequencing, the PCR products went through gel purification. On the authors' methods: Gene usage analysis of CDR3 amino acid clonotypes relied on the 62 TRBV and about 13 TRBJ segments identified across samples. COPE and FqMerger were used to merge the filtered high-quality paired reads into contigs. Contigs were aligned with BLAST to IMGT TRBV, TRBD and TRBJ reference genes, and CDR3 was defined per IMGT. Clonotypes above 0.1% frequency were classified as highly expanded clones. Shannon entropy served as the measure of repertoire diversity, while the Gini coefficient captured V-J evenness. A clonotype found in more than one individual was treated as public. TCRdb passed the public sequencing reads through fastp at Q25 and MiXCR, retaining productive beta sequences. CDR3 protein duplicates are merged, each entry listing the most common genes and DNA. None of the V and J calls come from the authors' own analysis; TCRdb made them. For this sample there are 300,000 to 500,000 distinct CDR3 sequences; around 20% appear just once. Around 20% of the sample comes from the top ten.

This specimen's time point label, per the study, means: persistent/refractory GD, antithyroid drugs over 5 years with positive TRAb. For both TCR sequencing and RNA sequencing, RNA was extracted from PBMCs in TRIzol. Graves' disease was diagnosed according to American Thyroid Association guidelines. The patients came from an endocrinology department in Xi'an, China. From each patient, about 9 milliliters of peripheral blood was collected into an EDTA anticoagulant tube. Ficoll Paque Plus density gradient separation was used to isolate PBMCs, and no further T cell sorting was performed. RNA quality was checked with an Agilent 2100 Bioanalyzer and agarose gel, and concentration with a NanoDrop 2000.

The chain employs TRBV5-1 and TRBJ1-1; the D gene is perhaps TRBD1, on 6 matching bases. The receptor was derived from a female donor with Graves disease. The starting material was peripheral blood mononuclear cells (PBMCs), obtained when the disease was refractory, from a patient treated with antithyroid drugs. The DNA sequence is as follows: TGCGCCAGCAGCTTGGGGCTTGGGGGGGGCGACACTGAAGCTTTCTTT. Its amino acids are CASSLGLGGGDTEAFF.